This T cell receptor (beta chain) was identified during a study of cytotoxic CD8 clonotypes in ibrutinib-treated CLL. For the study at large: For this cohort, patients were ten to twelve relapsed/refractory and roughly 14 treatment-naive, while 17 to 18 were IGHV unmutated.

This table comes from immunoSEQ multiplex PCR, and its TCRdb copy is limited to in-frame clones, with some not included. The profile shows about 270,000 clones, approximately 76% of them singletons. The CDR3 contains 17 residues. Trimming shortened V by 1 base and J by 1 base, and 17 bases separated the two germline ends. Germline V gene sequence: CDR1 SGHRS, CDR2 YFSETQ. The sample consisted of PBMCs, taken at disease progression, from a patient treated with ibrutinib. The chain is built from TRBV5-1 and TRBJ2-5; D may correspond to TRBD1 or TRBD2 (7 bases each). The sequence was collected from a human donor with chronic lymphocytic leukemia. In nucleotides, the CDR3 is TGCGCCAGCAGCTTGCGGCCCCAGGGGGGGGGCCAAGAGACCCAGTACTTC. Amino acid sequence: CASSLRPQGGGQETQYF. Drawing the rest from reference TRBV5-1 and TRBJ2-5, the complete variable domain is KAGVTQTPRYLIKTRGQQVTLSCSPISGHRSVSWYQQTPGQGLQFLFEYFSETQRNKGNFPGRFSGRQFSNSRSEMNVSTLELGDSALYLCASSLRPQGGGQETQYFGPGTRLLVL.